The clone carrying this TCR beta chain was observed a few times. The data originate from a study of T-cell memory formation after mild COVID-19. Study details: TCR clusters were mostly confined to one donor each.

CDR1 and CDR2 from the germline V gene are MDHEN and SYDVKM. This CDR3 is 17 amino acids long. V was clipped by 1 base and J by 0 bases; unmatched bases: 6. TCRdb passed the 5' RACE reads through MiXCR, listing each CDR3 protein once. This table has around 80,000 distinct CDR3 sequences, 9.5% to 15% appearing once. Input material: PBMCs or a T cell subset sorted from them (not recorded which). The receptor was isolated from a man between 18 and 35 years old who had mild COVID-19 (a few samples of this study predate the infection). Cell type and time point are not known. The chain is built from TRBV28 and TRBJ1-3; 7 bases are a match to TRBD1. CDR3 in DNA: TGTGCCAGCAGTTTATCCGGGGGACAGAACTCTGGAAACACCATATATTTT. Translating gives CASSLSGGQNSGNTIYF.